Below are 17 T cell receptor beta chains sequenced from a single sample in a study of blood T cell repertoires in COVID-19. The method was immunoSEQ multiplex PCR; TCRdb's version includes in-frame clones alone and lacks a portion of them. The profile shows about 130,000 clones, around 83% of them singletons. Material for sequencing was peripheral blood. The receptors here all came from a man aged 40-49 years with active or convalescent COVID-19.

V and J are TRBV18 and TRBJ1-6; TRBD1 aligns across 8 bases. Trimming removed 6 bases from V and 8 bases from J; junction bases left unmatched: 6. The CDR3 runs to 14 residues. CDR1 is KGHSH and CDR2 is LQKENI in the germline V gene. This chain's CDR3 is CASSAGQGDSPLHF. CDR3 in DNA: TGTGCCAGCTCTGCTGGACAGGGTGATTCACCCCTCCACTTT.

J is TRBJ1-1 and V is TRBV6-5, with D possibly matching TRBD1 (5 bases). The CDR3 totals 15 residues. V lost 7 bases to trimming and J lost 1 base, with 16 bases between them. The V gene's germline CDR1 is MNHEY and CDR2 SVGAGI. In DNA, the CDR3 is TGTGCCAGCATGGGTGCGGACAATGGGAACACTGAAGCTTTCTTT. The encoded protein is CASMGADNGNTEAFF.

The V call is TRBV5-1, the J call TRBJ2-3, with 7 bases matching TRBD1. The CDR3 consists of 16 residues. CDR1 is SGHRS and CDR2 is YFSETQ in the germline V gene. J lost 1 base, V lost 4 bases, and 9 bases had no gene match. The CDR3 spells CASSPTLGQGTDTQYF. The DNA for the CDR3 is TGCGCCAGCAGCCCGACTCTAGGACAGGGCACAGATACGCAGTATTTT.

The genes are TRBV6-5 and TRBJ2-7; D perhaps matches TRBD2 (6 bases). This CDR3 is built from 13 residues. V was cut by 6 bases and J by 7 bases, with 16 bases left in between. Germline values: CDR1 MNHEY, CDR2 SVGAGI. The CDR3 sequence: CASRLARDSEQYF. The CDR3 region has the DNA TGTGCCAGCAGGTTAGCCCGGGACTCAGAGCAGTACTTC.

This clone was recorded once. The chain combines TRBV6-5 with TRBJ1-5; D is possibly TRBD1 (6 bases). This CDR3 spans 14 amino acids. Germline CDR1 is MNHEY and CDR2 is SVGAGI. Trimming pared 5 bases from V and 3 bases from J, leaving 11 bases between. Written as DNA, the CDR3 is TGTGCCAGCAGTCCCCAGGGGACCAATCAGCCCCAGCATTTT. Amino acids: CASSPQGTNQPQHF.

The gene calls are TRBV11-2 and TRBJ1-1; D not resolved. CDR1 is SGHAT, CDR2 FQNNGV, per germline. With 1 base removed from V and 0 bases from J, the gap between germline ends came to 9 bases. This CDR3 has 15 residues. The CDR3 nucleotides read TGTGCCAGCAGCTTAGTTCCGACAATGAACACTGAAGCTTTCTTT. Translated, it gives CASSLVPTMNTEAFF.

CDR3 DNA sequence: TGCGCCAGCAGCCAAGAGACAGGGGGCGCAGAGACCCAGTACTTC. Translating it yields CASSQETGGAETQYF. The gene calls are TRBV4-3 and TRBJ2-5; 10 bases are shared with TRBD1. This CDR3 has 15 amino acids. V lost 0 bases, J lost 4 bases, and 2 bases stayed unmatched. The germline V gene encodes CDR1 LGHNA and CDR2 YSLEER.

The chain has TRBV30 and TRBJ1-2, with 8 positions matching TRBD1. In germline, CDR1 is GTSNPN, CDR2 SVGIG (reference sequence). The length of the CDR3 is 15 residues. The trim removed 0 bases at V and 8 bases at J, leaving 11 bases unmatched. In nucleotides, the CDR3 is TGTGCCTGGAGTGTACATCCCCAACAGGGGGAAGGCTACACCTTC. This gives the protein CAWSVHPQQGEGYTF.

The CDR3 sequence is CASSPKQGSGELFF. DNA of the CDR3: TGTGCCAGCTCACCCAAACAGGGCTCCGGGGAGCTGTTTTTT. The chain couples TRBV18 to TRBJ2-2; TRBD1 might be the D (6 bases). This CDR3 has 14 amino acids. Deletions cut 3 bases from V and 6 bases from J, with 11 bases between. Germline V gene lookup returns CDR1 KGHSH and CDR2 LQKENI.

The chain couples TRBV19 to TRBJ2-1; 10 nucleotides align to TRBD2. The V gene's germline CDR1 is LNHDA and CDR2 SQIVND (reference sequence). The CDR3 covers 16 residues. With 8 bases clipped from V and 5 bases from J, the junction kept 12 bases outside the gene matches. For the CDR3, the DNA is TGTGCCAGTTCCCTTTCCCAGCGGGGGGGTCACAATGAGCAGTTCTTC. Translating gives CASSLSQRGGHNEQFF.

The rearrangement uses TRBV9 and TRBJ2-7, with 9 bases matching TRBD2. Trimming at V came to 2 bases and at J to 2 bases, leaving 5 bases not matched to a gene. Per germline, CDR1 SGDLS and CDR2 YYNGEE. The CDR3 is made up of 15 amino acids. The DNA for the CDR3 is TGTGCCAGCAGCGTTGGTGCGGGGGGGACCTACGAGCAGTACTTC. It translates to CASSVGAGGTYEQYF.

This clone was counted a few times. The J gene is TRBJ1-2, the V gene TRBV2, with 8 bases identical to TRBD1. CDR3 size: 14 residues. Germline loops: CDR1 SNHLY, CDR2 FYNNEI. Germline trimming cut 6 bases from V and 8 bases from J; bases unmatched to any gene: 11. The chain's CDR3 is CASSYSGQGEGYTF. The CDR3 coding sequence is TGTGCCAGCAGCTACTCCGGACAGGGCGAAGGCTACACCTTC.

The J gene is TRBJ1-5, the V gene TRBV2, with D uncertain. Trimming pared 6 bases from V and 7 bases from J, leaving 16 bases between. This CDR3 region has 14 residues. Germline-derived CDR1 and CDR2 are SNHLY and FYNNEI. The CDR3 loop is CASRVTSGGQPQHF. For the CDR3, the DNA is TGTGCCAGCAGAGTAACTTCTGGAGGGCAGCCCCAGCATTTT.

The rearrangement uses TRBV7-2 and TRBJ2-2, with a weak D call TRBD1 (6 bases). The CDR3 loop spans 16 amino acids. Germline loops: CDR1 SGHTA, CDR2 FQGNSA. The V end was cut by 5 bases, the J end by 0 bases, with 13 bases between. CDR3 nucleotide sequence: TGTGCCAGCAGCCAGAAGACAGGATCGAACACCGGGGAGCTGTTTTTT. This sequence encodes CASSQKTGSNTGELFF.

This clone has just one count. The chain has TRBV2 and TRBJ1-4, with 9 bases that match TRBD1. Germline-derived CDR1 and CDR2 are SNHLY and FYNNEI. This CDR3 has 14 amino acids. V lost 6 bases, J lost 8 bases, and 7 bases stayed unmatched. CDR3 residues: CASRPGTGSEKLFF. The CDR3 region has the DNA TGTGCCAGCAGGCCCGGGACAGGGAGCGAAAAACTGTTTTTT.

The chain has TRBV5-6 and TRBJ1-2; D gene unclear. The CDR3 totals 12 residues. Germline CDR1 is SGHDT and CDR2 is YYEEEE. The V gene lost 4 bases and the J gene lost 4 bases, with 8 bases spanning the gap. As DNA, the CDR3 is TGTGCCAGCAGCCTATATGGCTATGGCTACACCTTC. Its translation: CASSLYGYGYTF.

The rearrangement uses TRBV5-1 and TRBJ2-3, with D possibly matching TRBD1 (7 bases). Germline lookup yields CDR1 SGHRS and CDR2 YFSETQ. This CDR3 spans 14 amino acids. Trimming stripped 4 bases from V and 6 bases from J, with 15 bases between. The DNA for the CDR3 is TGCGCCAGCAGCCCGCAGGGGGGTCCCGATACGCAGTATTTT. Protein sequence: CASSPQGGPDTQYF.